What follows describes a single T cell receptor (beta chain). The antigen it recognizes is unknown. Within one base of it there is no much larger clone, and no base qualities were kept. The sample's treatment or condition label, decoded: allogeneic hematopoietic cell transplantation with graft depleted of TCRalphabeta T cells and CD19 B cells. TCRalphabeta/CD19-depleted allogeneic hematopoietic cell grafts were given to the transplant recipients, all of whom were children. Trimming costs V 1 base and J 8 bases, and their ends lie 12 bases apart. CDR3 length: 15 amino acids, cysteine to phenylalanine. Kept here is only the CDR3 DNA, which spans 45 bases and is read in frame from base 1. CDR1 SGHVS and CDR2 FQNEAQ were looked up in the germline V gene. This sample is part of a study of T-cell reconstitution after alpha-beta-depleted transplantation in children (dated by TCRdb to 2015 to 2016). With respect to the entire study: T-cell immune reconstitution after TCRalphabeta/CD19-depleted allogeneic hematopoietic cell transplantation in children was quantitatively tracked in the study by means of TCR repertoire profiling. Results and caveats for the whole study, not just this receptor: The apparently early recovery of alphabetaT-cell counts about two months after transplant reportedly depended on only several hundred rapidly expanded clones that came from non-depleted graft cells. In some patients, the high TCRbeta diversity seen at day 60 was put down to recipient T cells and intrathymic progenitors that had survived conditioning. Over subsequent months, a decline in hyperexpanded clone frequencies was noted, and after one year, T-cell counts and TCRbeta diversity were mostly ascribed to newly produced T cells.

Library preparation used PCR. The data were produced on an Illumina HiSeq 2500. Molecular barcoding was employed in the preparation of TCR libraries, with unique molecular identifiers being used to normalize TCRbeta repertoire quantification. The raw public reads went through TCRdb reprocessing: fastp at Q25, MiXCR clone calling, in-frame beta chains kept. Rows with one shared CDR3 protein collapse into an entry with the most common genes and DNA. The sample table contains about 580,000 distinct CDR3 sequences; only one count was recorded for roughly a quarter of them. The top ten clonotypes cover around a third of the sample.

This clonotype was obtained from a boy less than two years old with Wiskott-Aldrich syndrome, due to receive a stem cell transplant. Here the sequenced sample was PBMCs, taken before TCRalphabeta/CD19-depleted stem cell transplant. This sequence uses TRBV7-8 and TRBJ1-6; the D gene assignment is ambiguous. The DNA sequence is as follows: TGTGCCAGCAGCTTAGTACCGGATTACTATTCACCCCTCCACTTT. This codes for CASSLVPDYYSPLHF.